The sequence of this T cell receptor beta chain was determined in a study of a mutant IDH1 vaccine in newly diagnosed glioma. Across the study: Beforehand, treatment had been radiotherapy, temozolomide, or both; the majority received both.

Only in-frame clones appear in the TCRdb table, and some are missing; sequencing was by immunoSEQ multiplex PCR. Among tens of thousands of clones, roughly four fifths were seen once, and the ten largest hold approximately 8%. A word on this clone: Its cognate antigen is unknown.

This CDR3 has 16 amino acids. J was trimmed by 0 bases and V by 5 bases; bases with no gene match: 8. CDR1 and CDR2 (germline): LNHDA, SQIVND (reference sequence). General study points: Pseudoprogression appeared independent of alterations in top peripheral clonotypes.

The time point here: baseline, week 1 (first vaccination visit). Treatment noted: pre-vaccination baseline after standard-of-care therapy. Donor tumors were new WHO grade 3 or 4 IDH1-mutant, ATRX-lost astrocytomas. The chain recombines TRBV19 with TRBJ1-2, with 8 bases matching TRBD1. The sequencing used PBMCs, collected from a glioma patient treated with radiotherapy, temozolomide or both. The clonotype originates from a woman aged 45-65 years with glioma. CDR3 DNA: TGTGCCAGTAGTGCGAGGACAGGGAAAACTAACTATGGCTACACCTTC. Protein product: CASSARTGKTNYGYTF.